This TCR beta chain was identified in a study of control samples from healthy donors and cancer patients. Trimming pared 3 bases from V and 7 bases from J, leaving 15 bases between. The CDR3 loop spans 14 amino acids. Germline assignment: CDR1 LNHDA and CDR2 SQIVND (reference sequence). Sequencing used immunoSEQ multiplex PCR; TCRdb keeps in-frame clones, though not all of them. The sample yields around 120,000 clones, approximately 91% seen once. The chain carries TRBV19 and TRBJ1-1; tentative D call: TRBD1 (6 bases). Source material: blood. The clonotype originates from a woman between 18 and 29 years old in good health. The CDR3 here is CASSITRGEGEAFF. As DNA, the CDR3 is TGTGCCAGTAGTATTACAAGGGGGGAAGGTGAAGCTTTCTTT. Together with reference TRBV19 and TRBJ1-1, the CDR3 gives the full variable domain: DGGITQSPKYLFRKEGQNVTLSCEQNLNHDAMYWYRQDPGQGLRLIYYSQIVNDFQKGDIAEGYSVSREKKESFPLTVTSAQKNPTAFYLCASSITRGEGEAFFGQGTRLTVV.